Ten or more counts support the clone carrying this TCR beta chain. Its antigen is currently unknown. Authors' methods: Using the CDR3 differences seen across clinicopathological groups, the authors built a distant-metastasis classifier for papillary thyroid cancer, which was meant to discriminate distant-metastatic patients. TCRdb re-analyzed the PCR reads using MiXCR. TCRdb's processing, not the study's, gives the V and J calls here. In the table there are about 34,000 clones, 16% of which are singletons. Among the patients, none had received any treatment before thyroid surgery. Germline V CDR1 and CDR2: LGHDT, YNNKEL (reference sequence). Trimming pared 3 bases from V and 3 bases from J, leaving 9 bases between. The CDR3 sequence is 14 residues long. The record originates from a study of metastatic and nonmetastatic thyroid tumors. Study-level information: Where malignant and benign thyroid patients were concerned, repertoires were compared across blood and tumor or nodule tissue.

Study observations and caveats: Across blood and tumor, TCR beta diversity in malignant thyroid tumors was reportedly significantly higher than in benign nodules.

This chain joins TRBV3-1 and TRBJ1-3; no clear D. The sequence derives from a female donor with papillary thyroid cancer or a benign thyroid nodule (not recorded which). Some clones in this sample may be carry-over from other donors' samples. The sample was blood. CDR3 DNA sequence: TGTGCCAGCAGCCACTCGACTGGTGGAAACACCATATATTTT. This codes for CASSHSTGGNTIYF.